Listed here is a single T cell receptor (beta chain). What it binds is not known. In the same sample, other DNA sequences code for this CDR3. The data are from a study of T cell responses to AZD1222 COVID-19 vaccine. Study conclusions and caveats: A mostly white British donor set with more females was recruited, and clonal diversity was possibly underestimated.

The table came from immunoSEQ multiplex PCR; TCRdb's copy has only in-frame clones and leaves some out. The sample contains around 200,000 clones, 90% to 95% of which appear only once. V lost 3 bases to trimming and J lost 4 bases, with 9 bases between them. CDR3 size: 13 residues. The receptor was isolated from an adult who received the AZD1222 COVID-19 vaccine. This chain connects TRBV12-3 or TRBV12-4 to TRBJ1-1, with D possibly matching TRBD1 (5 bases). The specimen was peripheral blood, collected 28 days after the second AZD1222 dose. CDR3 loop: CASSLGGGTEAFF. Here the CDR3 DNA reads TGTGCCAGCAGTTTGGGGGGAGGCACTGAAGCTTTCTTT.